This T cell receptor beta chain was found in a study of CD8 T cells in ankylosing spondylitis. Study conclusions and caveats: Blood of patients with ankylosing spondylitis appeared to be characterized by a TCR beta motif of eight or nine highly homologous variants.

This clonotype occurred a few times. Its target is unknown. The germline V gene has CDR1 PRHDT and CDR2 FYEKMQ (reference sequence). The CDR3 extends over 12 amino acids. With 4 bases removed from V and 3 bases from J, the gap between germline ends came to 7 bases. TCRdb fed the 5' RACE reads into MiXCR, producing one record per CDR3 protein. The sample consists of 150,000 to 250,000 distinct CDR3 sequences, roughly 12% of them appearing once. The chain has TRBV13 and TRBJ2-7; the D is unclear. Sequencing was performed on blood, either unsorted or a sorted T cell fraction (not recorded which). The sequence was obtained from a male donor with ankylosing spondylitis or in good health (not recorded which). CDR3 loop: CASSYASYEQYF. For the CDR3, the DNA is TGTGCCAGCAGCTATGCTAGCTACGAGCAGTACTTC.